The 9 T cell receptor beta chains below were found in one sample sequenced in a study of long-term antiretroviral therapy in people with HIV. Survey-level resolution applied to immunoSEQ assay v3.0. Profiled with immunoSEQ multiplex PCR; TCRdb holds only in-frame clones, not every one. Among over 5,500 clones, 70% to 90% were seen once, and the ten largest hold less than 3%. Sequenced material: unsorted PBMCs, taken 3.7 years after starting antiretroviral therapy. The receptors shown here come from a woman between 50 and 59 years old with HIV.

The J gene is TRBJ2-5, the V gene TRBV9; no reliable D call. Germline loops: CDR1 SGDLS, CDR2 YYNGEE. The CDR3 runs to 13 residues. The ends were cut back, 0 bases at V and 0 bases at J, with 3 bases in the middle. CDR3 nucleotides: TGTGCCAGCAGCGTAGGCCACCAAGAGACCCAGTACTTC. Translating it yields CASSVGHQETQYF.

This rearrangement joins TRBV6-1 to TRBJ2-5; D remains unclear. This CDR3 comprises 14 residues. V lost 1 base, J lost 7 bases, and 13 bases lay in between. The germline V gene has CDR1 MNHNS and CDR2 SASEGT. CDR3 amino acids: CASSEVPGYLTQYF. CDR3 in DNA: TGTGCCAGCAGTGAAGTGCCAGGCTATTTGACCCAGTACTTC.

The J gene is TRBJ1-1, the V gene TRBV7-9, with TRBD1 matching 8 bases. The germline V gene encodes CDR1 SEHNR and CDR2 FQNEAQ (reference sequence). Germline trimming cut 3 bases from V and 0 bases from J; bases unmatched to any gene: 3. The CDR3 extends over 15 amino acids. The CDR3 spells CASSFQGAMNTEAFF. The CDR3 DNA is TGTGCCAGCAGCTTTCAGGGGGCGATGAACACTGAAGCTTTCTTT.

The chain is built from TRBV5-6 and TRBJ2-7; D remains unclear. The CDR3 is 13 residues long. V gave up 2 bases and J gave up 3 bases, with 9 bases separating them. Germline CDR1 is SGHDT and CDR2 is YYEEEE. This chain's CDR3 is CASSLFGSYEQYF. The CDR3 DNA is TGTGCCAGCAGCTTATTCGGAAGCTACGAGCAGTACTTC.

The chain joins TRBV19 to TRBJ1-5, with a possible D match to TRBD1 (5 bases). The germline CDR1 and CDR2 sequences are LNHDA and SQIVND (reference sequence). Trimming removed 3 bases from V and 4 bases from J, with 16 bases in between. The CDR3 spans 16 residues. CDR3 in amino acids: CASSIGTRGSNQPQHF. The CDR3 DNA reads as TGTGCCAGTAGTATTGGCACCCGGGGGAGTAATCAGCCCCAGCATTTT.

V usage is TRBV29-1 and J usage is TRBJ1-1; perhaps TRBD1 as D (6 bases). The CDR3 extends over 13 amino acids. Between the trimmed V and J ends, which lost 6 bases and 1 base, there was a span of 12 bases. Germline V CDR1 and CDR2: SQVTM, ANQGSEA. CDR3 in amino acids: CSVARQENTEAFF. The CDR3, as DNA: TGCAGCGTAGCCCGACAGGAGAACACTGAAGCTTTCTTT.

The chain has TRBV28 and TRBJ2-7; TRBD1 aligns across 8 bases. The CDR3 runs 13 residues. The V gene's germline CDR1 is MDHEN and CDR2 SYDVKM. Germline trimming cut 8 bases from V and 2 bases from J; bases unmatched to any gene: 5. The DNA of the CDR3 is TGTGCCAGCCTCAGGGGGCCTACCTACGAGCAGTACTTC. This sequence encodes CASLRGPTYEQYF.

The CDR3 here is CASSEDGGPSYTDTQYF. CDR3 DNA sequence: TGTGCCAGCAGCGAAGACGGGGGACCATCCTACACAGATACGCAGTATTTT. The rearrangement links TRBV27 to TRBJ2-3; a possible D gene is TRBD2 (6 bases). Germline V gene data show CDR1 as MNHEY and CDR2 as SMNVEV (reference sequence). The CDR3 is 17 residues long. V gave up 6 bases and J gave up 2 bases, with 21 bases separating them.

This chain connects TRBV7-2 to TRBJ2-2; no clear D gene. Germline CDR1 SGHTA, CDR2 FQGNSA. With 3 bases removed from V and 0 bases from J, the gap between germline ends came to 8 bases. The CDR3 consists of 15 residues. The CDR3 sequence is CASSFVGANTGELFF. The DNA of the CDR3 is TGTGCCAGCAGCTTCGTTGGGGCGAACACCGGGGAGCTGTTTTTT. The variable domain in full, completed from reference TRBV7-2 and TRBJ2-2, reads GAGVSQSPSNKVTEKGKDVELRCDPISGHTALYWYRQSLGQGLEFLIYFQGNSAPDKSGLPSDRFSAERTGGSVSTLTIQRTQQEDSAVYLCASSFVGANTGELFFGEGSRLTVL.